Each of the 20 T cell receptor beta chains below was sequenced from the same sample in a study of PD-1 blockade in mismatch repair-deficient tumors. Only in-frame clones appear in the TCRdb table, and some are missing; sequencing was by immunoSEQ multiplex PCR. The sample contains approximately 40,000 clones, 70% to 80% of which appear only once. The sequences come from peripheral blood, collected 4 weeks after starting pembrolizumab. The receptors derive from an adult with mismatch repair-deficient cancer.

In this sample, this clone turned up once. This chain uses TRBV7-9 with TRBJ2-2; a possible D gene is TRBD2 (6 bases). Between the trimmed V and J ends, which lost 1 base and 6 bases, there was a span of 12 bases. The germline V gene encodes CDR1 SEHNR and CDR2 FQNEAQ (reference sequence). The CDR3 is 15 amino acids. The CDR3 DNA reads as TGTGCCAGCAGCTTAGGCGGGGTAGAGTCCGGGGAGCTGTTTTTT. Residues: CASSLGGVESGELFF.

J is TRBJ2-2 and V is TRBV4-1; D is possibly TRBD1 or TRBD2 (5 bases each). The germline V gene has CDR1 MGHRA and CDR2 YSYEKL. The V and J ends lost 2 bases and 5 bases respectively, with 12 bases between them. This CDR3 has 15 residues. CDR3 sequence reads: CASSQFGEGTGELFF. DNA for the CDR3: TGCGCCAGCAGCCAATTCGGTGAGGGGACCGGGGAGCTGTTTTTT.

V usage is TRBV21-1 and J usage is TRBJ1-4. TRBV21-1 is deemed a pseudogene. This CDR3 region has 12 residues. This CDR3 is CASSKGGEKLFF. For the CDR3, the DNA is TGTGCCAGCAGCAAAGGGGGTGAAAAACTGTTTTTT.

The rearrangement links TRBV11-3 to TRBJ1-1, with D possibly TRBD1 on 5 matching bases. The length of the CDR3 is 15 residues. Germline values: CDR1 SGHNT, CDR2 YENEEA. Deletions cut 0 bases from V and 3 bases from J, with 11 bases between. CDR3 loop: CASSLDLDSHTEAFF. The CDR3 DNA follows: TGTGCCAGCAGCTTAGATCTCGACAGCCACACTGAAGCTTTCTTT. The variable domain in full, completed from reference TRBV11-3 and TRBJ1-1, reads EAGVVQSPRYKIIEKKQPVAFWCNPISGHNTLYWYLQNLGQGPELLIRYENEEAVDDSQLPKDRFSAERLKGVDSTLKIQPAELGDSAVYLCASSLDLDSHTEAFFGQGTRLTVV.

The chain links TRBV27 to TRBJ1-2; D gene ambiguous. The V and J ends lost 9 bases and 7 bases respectively, with 15 bases between them. This CDR3 has 12 amino acids. Germline loops: CDR1 MNHEY, CDR2 SMNVEV (reference sequence). The CDR3 nucleotides read TGTGCCAGTCTAGGTCCGGGAGGTGGCTACACCTTC. It yields the protein CASLGPGGGYTF.

This clone was detected a few times. The chain links TRBV9 to TRBJ2-1; TRBD1 is a possible D gene (6 bases). Trimming removed 0 bases from V and 9 bases from J, with 16 bases in between. CDR1 and CDR2 from the germline V gene are SGDLS and YYNGEE. The CDR3 spans 15 residues. CDR3 loop: CASSVVGLGGPEQFF. DNA of the CDR3: TGTGCCAGCAGCGTAGTTGGTTTAGGGGGACCTGAGCAGTTCTTC. The whole variable domain, filled in from reference TRBV9 and TRBJ2-1, reads DSGVTQTPKHLITATGQRVTLRCSPRSGDLSVYWYQQSLDQGLQFLIQYYNGEERAKGNILERFSAQQFPDLHSELNLSSLELGDSALYFCASSVVGLGGPEQFFGPGTRLTVL.

This rearrangement joins TRBV6-1 to TRBJ1-3; the match to TRBD1 covers 7 bases. Germline-derived CDR1 and CDR2 are MNHNS and SASEGT. Trimming took 2 bases from V and 0 from J; bases not matched to a gene: 4. The CDR3 has 16 amino acids. The CDR3 region has the DNA TGTGCCAGCAGTGAACAGGGACAGTTCTCTGGAAACACCATATATTTT. Protein: CASSEQGQFSGNTIYF.

This chain joins TRBV29-1 and TRBJ2-7; 11 bases align to TRBD1. J was trimmed by 3 bases and V by 4 bases; bases with no gene match: 5. The germline gives CDR1 SQVTM, CDR2 ANQGSEA. The CDR3 loop spans 14 amino acids. CDR3 sequence (DNA): TGCAGCGTTGTTGAGGGGACAGGGGGCTACGAGCAGTACTTC. Its translation: CSVVEGTGGYEQYF.

The CDR3 here is CASSEGGSNTGELFF. CDR3 coding DNA: TGTGCCAGCAGTGAAGGAGGGTCGAACACCGGGGAGCTGTTTTTT. The chain recombines TRBV25-1 with TRBJ2-2; D may be TRBD2 (6 bases). The CDR3 is 15 residues long. V lost 2 bases, J lost 0 bases, and 7 bases lay in between. Germline CDR1 and CDR2: MGHDK and SYGVNS.

The chain joins TRBV5-6 to TRBJ2-7, with 7 bases fitting TRBD2. Losses at the gene ends were 0 bases for V and 0 bases for J; bases not matched to a gene: 3. The germline CDR1 and CDR2 sequences are SGHDT and YYEEEE. This CDR3 comprises 15 residues. Here the CDR3 DNA reads TGTGCCAGCAGCTTGGGCGGACTAGACTCCTACGAGCAGTACTTC. It is translated as CASSLGGLDSYEQYF.

The CDR3 nucleotides are TGCGCCAGCAGCCAAGGCCCAGGAGAAACAGATACGCAGTATTTT. This encodes CASSQGPGETDTQYF. The chain combines TRBV4-1 with TRBJ2-3; no clear D. Trimming took off 1 base at V and 3 bases at J, with 11 bases between the two ends. CDR3 length equals 15 residues. Germline-derived CDR1 and CDR2 are MGHRA and YSYEKL.

This clone was observed a handful of times. The V call is TRBV11-2, the J call TRBJ2-4; D uncertain. CDR1 SGHAT and CDR2 FQNNGV come from the germline V gene. Trimming removed 5 bases from V and 2 bases from J, with 19 bases in between. The CDR3 length is 17 residues. The CDR3 spells CASSPLIGQRPKNIQYF. CDR3 bases: TGTGCCAGCAGCCCCTTGATCGGCCAACGTCCCAAAAACATTCAGTACTTC.

V usage is TRBV6-1 and J usage is TRBJ2-7, with 10 bases aligning to TRBD2. CDR1 is MNHNS and CDR2 is SASEGT in the germline V gene. The length of the CDR3 is 18 residues. The V segment lost 3 bases and the J segment 4 bases; nucleotides outside the gene matches: 15. The CDR3 DNA is TGTGCCAGCAGTGAGGTCCCGGGGGCTAGCGGGAGTAGGTACGAGCAGTACTTC. Protein sequence: CASSEVPGASGSRYEQYF.

This chain connects TRBV30 to TRBJ2-7; 15 bases are a match to TRBD2. The CDR3 has 16 residues. From germline, CDR1 is GTSNPN and CDR2 SVGIG (reference sequence). V dropped 0 bases and J dropped 2; count of bases not matched to a gene: 2. CDR3 sequence reads: CAWSVRTSGRAYEQYF. In DNA form, the CDR3 reads TGTGCCTGGAGTGTACGGACTAGCGGGAGGGCCTACGAGCAGTACTTC. Full variable domain (outside the CDR3, taken from reference TRBV30 and TRBJ2-7): SQTIHQWPATLVQPVGSPLSLECTVEGTSNPNLYWYRQAAGRGLQLLFYSVGIGQISSEVPQNLSASRPQDRQFILSSKKLLLSDSGFYLCAWSVRTSGRAYEQYFGPGTRLTVT.

The genes are TRBV9 and TRBJ2-3; D is undetermined. The length of the CDR3 is 15 residues. Germline assignment: CDR1 SGDLS and CDR2 YYNGEE. V shed 3 bases and J shed 2 bases, with 13 bases lying between them. CDR3: CASSARTGSTDTQYF. In DNA, the CDR3 is TGTGCCAGCAGCGCCCGGACCGGGTCCACAGATACGCAGTATTTT.

The rearrangement joins TRBV15 to TRBJ2-1; 14 nucleotides line up with TRBD2. The CDR3 length is 16 residues. The ends lost 5 bases at V and 4 bases at J; junction bases unmatched: 4. Per germline, CDR1 LNHNV and CDR2 YYDKDF (reference sequence). CDR3 residues: CATSPRLAGGYNEQFF. The CDR3 bases are TGTGCCACCAGCCCACGACTAGCGGGAGGGTACAATGAGCAGTTCTTC.

This clone was recorded only once. J is TRBJ2-7 and V is TRBV10-3; TRBD1 agrees at 10 bases. CDR1 and CDR2 from the germline V gene are ENHRY and SYGVKD. V shed 8 bases, J shed 5 bases, and the junction held 6 bases outside the gene matches. This CDR3 region has 13 residues. This CDR3 is CAILGTGDNEQYF. Written as DNA, the CDR3 is TGTGCCATCCTCGGGACAGGGGACAACGAGCAGTACTTC.

The rearrangement joins TRBV19 to TRBJ1-5; D unclear. The V end lost 0 bases, the J end lost 5 bases, and 17 bases lay between the germline ends. The CDR3 extends over 17 amino acids. CDR1 is LNHDA, CDR2 SQIVND, per germline (reference sequence). CDR3 protein: CASSIDYILEVDQPQHF. CDR3 bases: TGTGCCAGTAGTATAGATTATATTCTGGAGGTCGATCAGCCCCAGCATTTT.

The chain links TRBV28 to TRBJ2-3, with 10 bases aligning to TRBD2. V lost 3 bases to trimming and J lost 2 bases; unmatched junction nucleotides: 2. Germline V gene sequence: CDR1 MDHEN, CDR2 SYDVKM. This CDR3 spans 15 amino acids. The CDR3 here is CASSFGTSDTDTQYF. The CDR3 region has the DNA TGTGCCAGCAGTTTCGGGACTAGCGACACAGATACGCAGTATTTT.

This clone has a single count. The gene calls are TRBV15 and TRBJ2-6; perhaps TRBD1 as D (5 bases). This CDR3 is built from 16 residues. V was clipped by 5 bases and J by 1 base, with 12 bases between them. CDR1 is LNHNV, CDR2 YYDKDF, per germline (reference sequence). CDR3: CATSGQPASGANVLTF. In DNA form, the CDR3 reads TGTGCCACCAGCGGACAACCGGCTTCTGGGGCCAACGTCCTGACTTTC.